This TCR beta chain derives from a study of cytomegalovirus exposure and HLA in healthy donors. Study observations and caveats: An analysis was carried out at a later point. It showed that HLA-associated TCR beta chains were more clonally expanded than equally common non-associated chains. Across donors, most TCRs were seen rarely, yet some public ones were widespread. The classifier reportedly diagnosed cytomegalovirus status with high specificity and sensitivity. In a later analysis, most CMV-associated TCR beta chains appeared HLA-restricted.

Researchers ran the PCR with 60 Vbeta and 13 Jbeta primers. The data were produced by immunoSEQ multiplex PCR, yet TCRdb's version contains in-frame clones alone and is incomplete. Here the sample spans approximately 160,000 clones, roughly three quarters being singletons. Notes on this clone: The antigen is undetermined.

Germline assignment: CDR1 LNHDA and CDR2 SQIVND (reference sequence). The CDR3 runs to 14 residues. The germline V and J ends were trimmed by 0 bases and 3 bases, with 8 bases remaining between them. The chain is built from TRBV19 and TRBJ1-2; no definite D call. This receptor was identified in a male donor in good health and CMV-seropositive. Sequenced sample: PBMCs. CDR3 DNA sequence: TGTGCCAGTAGTATAGAGAGGGAGGACTATGGCTACACCTTC. Encoded protein: CASSIEREDYGYTF.